The rows below give T cell receptor beta chains drawn from one sample of a study of T-cell memory formation after mild COVID-19. Each CDR3 protein is one row after TCRdb ran MiXCR on the 5' RACE reads. The data contain roughly 100,000 distinct CDR3 sequences, approximately 13% of them singletons. The sequenced sample was PBMCs or a T cell subset sorted from them (not recorded which). Receptors originate from an adult woman who had mild COVID-19 (a few samples of this study predate the infection). Cell type and time point are not known. Both conserved end residues are part of each CDR3. Fields, in order: J gene, V gene, CDR3 protein.

j_call: TRBJ2-5
v_call: TRBV7-9
cdr3_aa: CASSSPDREEETQYF

j_call: TRBJ2-5
v_call: TRBV12-3/TRBV12-4
cdr3_aa: CASSKPTDSLQETQYF

j_call: TRBJ2-5
v_call: TRBV4-1
cdr3_aa: CASSHQLAAETQYF

j_call: TRBJ2-3
v_call: TRBV4-1
cdr3_aa: CASSQGGGWDTQYF

j_call: TRBJ2-2
v_call: TRBV19
cdr3_aa: CASSIGGITGELFF

j_call: TRBJ1-1
v_call: TRBV5-1
cdr3_aa: CASSARDRGHTEAFF

j_call: TRBJ2-7
v_call: TRBV12-3/TRBV12-4
cdr3_aa: CASNPFGGANEQYF

j_call: TRBJ2-7
v_call: TRBV11-3
cdr3_aa: CASSRSGEPYEQYF

j_call: TRBJ2-7
v_call: TRBV29-1
cdr3_aa: CSVEGTGVSYEQYF

j_call: TRBJ1-1
v_call: TRBV6-5
cdr3_aa: CASRYGTGLNTEAFF

j_call: TRBJ2-4
v_call: TRBV6-7
cdr3_aa: CASSYPDTKNIQYF

j_call: TRBJ1-1
v_call: TRBV7-9
cdr3_aa: CASSLEREAFF

j_call: TRBJ2-7
v_call: TRBV4-1
cdr3_aa: CASSLSWTGGAIDEQYF

j_call: TRBJ2-3
v_call: TRBV11-3
cdr3_aa: CASSTWGGTSGSDTQYF

j_call: TRBJ1-1
v_call: TRBV30
cdr3_aa: CAWTGVANTEAFF

j_call: TRBJ2-5
v_call: TRBV3-1
cdr3_aa: CASSGEETQYF

j_call: TRBJ1-2
v_call: TRBV5-1
cdr3_aa: CASSWRDRVDYGYTF

j_call: TRBJ1-2
v_call: TRBV5-1
cdr3_aa: CASSDSNYGYTF

j_call: TRBJ2-1
v_call: TRBV11-3
cdr3_aa: CASTGGLAAREQFF

j_call: TRBJ2-1
v_call: TRBV2
cdr3_aa: CASTEMEDNEQFF